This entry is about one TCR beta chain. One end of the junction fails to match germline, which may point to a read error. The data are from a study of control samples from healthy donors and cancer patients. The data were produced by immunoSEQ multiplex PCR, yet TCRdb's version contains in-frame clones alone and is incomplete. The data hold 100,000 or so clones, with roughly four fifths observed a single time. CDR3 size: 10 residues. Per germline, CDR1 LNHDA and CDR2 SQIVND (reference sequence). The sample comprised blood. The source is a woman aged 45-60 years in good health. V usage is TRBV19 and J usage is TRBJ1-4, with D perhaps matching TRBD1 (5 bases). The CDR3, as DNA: TGCGTGGGGGCTAATGAAAAACTGTTTTTT. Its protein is CVGANEKLFF. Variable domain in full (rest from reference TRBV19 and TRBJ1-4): DGGITQSPKYLFRKEGQNVTLSCEQNLNHDAMYWYRQDPGQGLRLIYYSQIVNDFQKGDIAEGYSVSREKKESFPLTVTSAQKNPTAFYLCVGANEKLFFGSGTQLSVL.